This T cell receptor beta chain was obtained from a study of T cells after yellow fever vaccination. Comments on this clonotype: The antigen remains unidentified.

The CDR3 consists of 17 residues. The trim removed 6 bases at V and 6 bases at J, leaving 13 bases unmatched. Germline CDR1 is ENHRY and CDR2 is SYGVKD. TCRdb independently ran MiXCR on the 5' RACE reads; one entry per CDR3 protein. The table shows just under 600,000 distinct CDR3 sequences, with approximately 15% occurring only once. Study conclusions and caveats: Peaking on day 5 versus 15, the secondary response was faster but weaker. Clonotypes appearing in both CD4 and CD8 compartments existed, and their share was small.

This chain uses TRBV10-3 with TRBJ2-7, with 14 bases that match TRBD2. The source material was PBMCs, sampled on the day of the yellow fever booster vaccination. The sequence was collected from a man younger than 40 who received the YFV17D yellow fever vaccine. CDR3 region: CAISPTAGLAGGAEQYF. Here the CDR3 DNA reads TGTGCCATCAGCCCAACCGCAGGACTAGCGGGAGGCGCCGAGCAGTACTTC.